A single sample is the source of the 20 T cell receptor beta chains below, sequenced in a study of T-cell memory formation after mild COVID-19. Each CDR3 protein gets one entry after TCRdb re-called the 5' RACE reads with MiXCR. Of roughly 200,000 distinct CDR3 sequences listed, over 7.5% were seen once; the top ten hold 3.5% to 4%. Sequences were obtained from PBMCs or a T cell subset sorted from them (not recorded which). The receptors come from a man aged 18 to 29 who had mild COVID-19 (a few samples of this study predate the infection). Cell type and time point are not known.

The chain is built from TRBV2 and TRBJ2-5; D is unclear. Trimming pared 6 bases from V and 5 bases from J, leaving 10 bases between. This CDR3 comprises 12 residues. The germline V gene has CDR1 SNHLY and CDR2 FYNNEI. CDR3 loop: CASRVDGETQYF. The CDR3 DNA is TGTGCCAGCAGAGTAGATGGTGAGACCCAGTACTTC.

Ten or more counts support this clonotype. The chain uses TRBV7-2 and TRBJ2-5; D may be TRBD2 (5 bases). The V end was cut by 5 bases, the J end by 4 bases, with 17 bases between. The CDR3 contains 15 residues. CDR1 SGHTA and CDR2 FQGNSA come from the germline V gene. The CDR3 region is CASSAGNFEAETQYF. CDR3 bases: TGTGCCAGCAGCGCCGGGAACTTTGAGGCAGAGACCCAGTACTTC. Full variable domain (missing parts from reference TRBV7-2 and TRBJ2-5): GAGVSQSPSNKVTEKGKDVELRCDPISGHTALYWYRQSLGQGLEFLIYFQGNSAPDKSGLPSDRFSAERTGGSVSTLTIQRTQQEDSAVYLCASSAGNFEAETQYFGPGTRLLVL.

The gene calls are TRBV12-3 or TRBV12-4 and TRBJ1-4; the match to TRBD1 covers 8 bases. The CDR3 has 15 residues. V lost 5 bases and J lost 8; bases outside the gene matches: 10. The CDR3 nucleotides read TGTGCCAGCAGTCCATCGGGACAGGAGGGGGAAAAACTGTTTTTT. Residues: CASSPSGQEGEKLFF.

This clonotype was seen repeatedly, ten times or more. This chain joins TRBV5-1 and TRBJ2-1, with D tentatively TRBD2 (6 bases). V lost 1 base and J lost 7, with 12 bases in between. CDR3 length equals 14 residues. Germline CDR1 is SGHRS and CDR2 is YFSETQ. CDR3 nucleotide sequence: TGCGCCAGCAGCTTGTCTTCAGCGGGTAATGAGCAGTTCTTC. It yields the protein CASSLSSAGNEQFF. The entire variable domain, with the rest obtained from reference TRBV5-1 and TRBJ2-1, is as follows: KAGVTQTPRYLIKTRGQQVTLSCSPISGHRSVSWYQQTPGQGLQFLFEYFSETQRNKGNFPGRFSGRQFSNSRSEMNVSTLELGDSALYLCASSLSSAGNEQFFGPGTRLTVL.

The chain uses TRBV4-2 and TRBJ2-3, with D tentatively TRBD1 (6 bases). The germline V gene encodes CDR1 LGHNA and CDR2 YNFKEQ. Trimming stripped 0 bases from V and 1 base from J, with 11 bases between. There are 16 residues in the CDR3. In DNA form, the CDR3 reads TGTGCCAGCAGCCAAGATGACAGGACTGGCACAGATACGCAGTATTTT. Its translation: CASSQDDRTGTDTQYF.

This clonotype came up many times. The chain carries TRBV4-3 and TRBJ2-5; D is undetermined. Trimming took off 1 base at V and 2 bases at J, with 11 bases between the two ends. The V gene's germline CDR1 is LGHNA and CDR2 YSLEER. The CDR3 sequence is 15 residues long. The CDR3 nucleotides are TGCGCCAGCAGCCAAGGAAGTATCAGGCAAGAGACCCAGTACTTC. It encodes CASSQGSIRQETQYF.

This clonotype was counted at least ten times. V is TRBV4-1 and J is TRBJ1-6, with D tentatively TRBD1 (6 bases). Deletions cut 0 bases from V and 8 bases from J, with 11 bases between. The CDR3 extends over 15 amino acids. The germline gives CDR1 MGHRA, CDR2 YSYEKL. This chain's CDR3 is CASSQEVTGDSPLHF. CDR3 DNA sequence: TGCGCCAGCAGCCAAGAGGTGACAGGAGATTCACCCCTCCACTTT.

The rearrangement uses TRBV7-6 and TRBJ2-5; D gene ambiguous. The CDR3 extends over 14 amino acids. Trimming removed 1 base at V and 0 bases at J, with 6 bases between. Germline V gene lookup returns CDR1 SGHVS and CDR2 FNYEAQ. The CDR3 loop reads CASSLGPDQETQYF. CDR3 DNA: TGTGCCAGCAGCTTAGGCCCAGACCAAGAGACCCAGTACTTC.

The V gene is TRBV9, the J gene TRBJ1-1, with D unclear. V lost 0 bases and J lost 5, with 8 bases in between. CDR3 length: 13 amino acids. Germline V gene sequence: CDR1 SGDLS, CDR2 YYNGEE. The CDR3 region has the DNA TGTGCCAGCAGCGTAGTATCCCAGACTGAAGCTTTCTTT. It encodes CASSVVSQTEAFF.

The rearrangement uses TRBV5-1 and TRBJ1-3; D uncertain. Trimming pared 0 bases from V and 8 bases from J, leaving 9 bases between. Germline CDR1 reads SGHRS; CDR2 reads YFSETQ. CDR3 length: 13 residues. This chain's CDR3 is CASSLGLLDTIYF. CDR3 in DNA: TGCGCCAGCAGCTTGGGGTTACTGGACACCATATATTTT.

This clonotype was seen a handful of times. This sequence joins TRBV7-9 and TRBJ1-6; maybe TRBD1 (6 bases). CDR1 SEHNR and CDR2 FQNEAQ come from the germline V gene (reference sequence). Trimming cost V 5 bases and J 7 bases, with 6 bases left between them. The CDR3 sequence is 12 residues long. DNA of the CDR3: TGTGCCAGCAGCGGACAGAATTCACCCCTCCACTTT. Translating gives CASSGQNSPLHF.

CDR3 sequence: CASSGGSGGAMDTQYF. For the CDR3, the DNA is TGTGCCAGCAGCGGTGGTAGCGGGGGGGCCATGGATACGCAGTATTTT. The chain carries TRBV7-3 and TRBJ2-3, with 11 bases that match TRBD2. The germline V gene encodes CDR1 SGHTA and CDR2 FQGTGA. V dropped 5 bases and J dropped 6; count of bases not matched to a gene: 10. The CDR3 is made up of 16 amino acids.

The chain is built from TRBV25-1 and TRBJ2-1, with 7 nucleotides matching TRBD2. In germline, CDR1 is MGHDK, CDR2 SYGVNS. J lost 5 bases, V lost 3 bases, and 10 bases had no gene match. CDR3 length: 16 residues. CDR3 coding DNA: TGTGCCAGCAGTGAGCCCTCCGGTCGGGGGGACAATGAGCAGTTCTTC. Translation: CASSEPSGRGDNEQFF.

Ten or more counts support this clonotype. The chain employs TRBV7-2 and TRBJ2-1; 12 bases align to TRBD2. CDR1 SGHTA and CDR2 FQGNSA come from the germline V gene. V lost 5 bases to trimming and J lost 4 bases; unmatched junction nucleotides: 6. The CDR3 is 16 residues long. In DNA, the CDR3 is TGTGCCAGCAGCCAGCGACTAGCGGGGGATTACAATGAGCAGTTCTTC. It is translated as CASSQRLAGDYNEQFF.

This clonotype has a handful of counts. This rearrangement joins TRBV24-1 to TRBJ2-2; TRBD2 might be the D (6 bases). Trimming pared 3 bases from V and 6 bases from J, leaving 13 bases between. CDR1 and CDR2 from the germline V gene are KGHDR and SFDVKD. The CDR3 sequence is 15 residues long. The CDR3 here is CATSDSGPRAGELFF. DNA of the CDR3: TGTGCCACCAGTGATAGCGGGCCAAGGGCCGGGGAGCTGTTTTTT.

J is TRBJ2-1 and V is TRBV7-2; D not certain. The CDR3 is made up of 12 amino acids. V lost 5 bases and J 4 bases, leaving 6 bases between the germline ends. From germline, CDR1 is SGHTA and CDR2 FQGNSA. CDR3 amino acids: CASSLIYNEQFF. DNA for the CDR3: TGTGCCAGCAGCCTGATATACAATGAGCAGTTCTTC.

This clonotype was recorded many times. This chain joins TRBV29-1 and TRBJ2-1; no firm D call. In germline, CDR1 is SQVTM, CDR2 ANQGSEA. V shed 3 bases and J shed 15 bases, with 12 bases lying between them. The CDR3 consists of 10 residues. The CDR3 protein is CSVEEVLPFF. The CDR3 nucleotides read TGCAGCGTTGAGGAAGTTTTACCGTTCTTC.

This clonotype has only a few counts. The rearrangement links TRBV14 to TRBJ2-1; 7 nucleotides agree with TRBD2. J was trimmed by 5 bases and V by 2 bases; bases with no gene match: 6. The CDR3 is 15 amino acids. Per germline, CDR1 SGHDN and CDR2 FVKESK. CDR3 nucleotide sequence: TGTGCCAGCAGCCAATTCGCGGGGGAGAACAATGAGCAGTTCTTC. Protein: CASSQFAGENNEQFF.

The chain recombines TRBV7-9 with TRBJ2-7; 7 positions match TRBD1. Germline CDR1 and CDR2: SEHNR and FQNEAQ (reference sequence). The CDR3 has 15 amino acids. V trimming: 3 bases; J trimming: 3 bases; junction bases outside the gene matches: 8. CDR3 protein: CASSLEVGGRYEQYF. The CDR3 DNA reads TGTGCCAGCAGCTTGGAAGTAGGGGGCCGCTACGAGCAGTACTTC.

This clonotype turned up a few times. The chain joins TRBV28 to TRBJ2-1; tentatively, D is TRBD1 (5 bases). V lost 4 bases, J lost 2 bases, and 15 bases lay in between. This CDR3 is built from 16 residues. Germline V gives CDR1 MDHEN, CDR2 SYDVKM. The CDR3 sequence is CASSSYGATTYNEQFF. CDR3 DNA sequence: TGTGCCAGCAGTTCGTATGGGGCAACCACCTACAATGAGCAGTTCTTC.